This T cell receptor (beta chain) was identified in a study of T cell repertoires in cytomegalovirus infection. TCRdb fed the reads into MiXCR, producing one record per CDR3 protein. Among nearly 550,000 distinct CDR3 sequences, 15% to 20% were seen once, and the ten largest hold 20% to 30%. There are many counts of this clonotype. V lost 5 bases, J lost 1 base, and 6 bases stayed unmatched. CDR3 length: 15 residues. Germline V gives CDR1 MNHNS, CDR2 SASEGT. The receptor comes from a human donor in good health (CMV status not recorded). Some clones in this sample may be carry-over from other donors' samples. The sample comprised CD8+ T cells from PBMCs. The rearrangement joins TRBV6-1 to TRBJ2-7; TRBD1 aligns across 9 bases. CDR3 DNA sequence: TGTGCCAGCAGTTTTACCGGGACAGGGTCCTACGAGCAGTACTTC. It is translated as CASSFTGTGSYEQYF.